A single T cell receptor (beta chain) is shown here with its context. The antigen remains undetermined. This specimen belongs to a study of CD8 T cells in ankylosing spondylitis. Overall study findings and caveats: Reportedly, significant enrichment of disease-linked clones occurred in matched ankylosing spondylitis synovial fluid. A TCR beta motif made of eight highly homologous variants seemed typical of ankylosing spondylitis blood. Peripheral blood held disease-linked clones only at relatively low frequency, and these were CD8+.

Using its own MiXCR run on the 5' RACE reads, TCRdb lists one record per CDR3 protein. Among 390,000 or so distinct CDR3 sequences listed, about a fifth were seen once. Trimming left V 5 bases short and J 2 bases short, with 15 bases between. The CDR3 extends over 15 amino acids. Germline CDR1 and CDR2: MNHEY and SVGEGT. The TCR sequence derives from a male donor with ankylosing spondylitis. The chain employs TRBV6-2 or TRBV6-3 and TRBJ1-2, with D possibly matching TRBD1 (5 bases). The sequenced material came from blood, either unsorted or a sorted T cell fraction (not recorded which). The CDR3 nucleotides are TGTGCCAGCAGTAGTCCCTCCGGGACCAACTATGGCTACACCTTC. It codes for CASSSPSGTNYGYTF.